The 20 T cell receptor beta chains presented below share a single source sample, sequenced in a study of blood T cells in healthy people across ages. Next came a second PCR, run for roughly 7 to 12 cycles, which used a sample-barcoded 5' primer along with a J-beta primer mix. TCRdb independently ran MiXCR on the 5' RACE reads; one entry per CDR3 protein. The table records some 1.6 million distinct CDR3 sequences, almost 35% of them present only once. Material for sequencing was blood. These receptors were collected from a woman in her twenties or thirties in good health.

The chain uses TRBV29-1 and TRBJ2-3; D might be TRBD2 (5 bases). This CDR3 is built from 13 residues. Per germline, CDR1 SQVTM and CDR2 ANQGSEA. Trimming took 3 bases from V and 8 from J, leaving 15 bases between them. The CDR3 sequence: CSVEYSEGGTQYF. The CDR3 DNA follows: TGCAGCGTTGAGTATAGCGAGGGTGGTACGCAGTATTTT.

This clonotype occurred once. The gene calls are TRBV7-9 and TRBJ2-1; a possible D gene is TRBD1 (5 bases). Germline lookup yields CDR1 SEHNR and CDR2 FQNEAQ (reference sequence). With 5 bases removed from V and 5 bases from J, the gap between germline ends came to 16 bases. The CDR3 covers 15 residues. DNA for the CDR3: TGTGCCAGCAGCCCCGGTAGGGGAAACCACAATGAGCAGTTCTTC. Protein: CASSPGRGNHNEQFF.

This chain uses TRBV5-1 with TRBJ1-2, with 9 bases aligning to TRBD1. CDR1 SGHRS and CDR2 YFSETQ come from the germline V gene. This CDR3 has 14 residues. The junction had 11 bases not matched to a gene; V was cut back by 4 bases and J by 10 bases. CDR3 region: CASSDRGQGQDYTF. The CDR3 DNA sequence: TGCGCCAGCAGCGATCGAGGACAGGGGCAAGACTACACCTTC.

The chain is built from TRBV13 and TRBJ2-1; 7 bases align to TRBD1. The V segment lost 4 bases and the J segment 6 bases; nucleotides outside the gene matches: 15. The CDR3 runs to 17 residues. Germline assignment: CDR1 PRHDT and CDR2 FYEKMQ (reference sequence). The CDR3 DNA reads as TGTGCCAGCAGCTCGGCCTATAACAGGGGCCAGGTCAATGAGCAGTTCTTC. Protein sequence: CASSSAYNRGQVNEQFF.

The V and J genes are TRBV4-3 and TRBJ2-3; 8 positions agree with TRBD2. The CDR3 covers 16 residues. Germline V gene lookup returns CDR1 LGHNA and CDR2 YSLEER. J was trimmed by 2 bases and V by 0 bases; bases with no gene match: 4. The CDR3 nucleotides read TGCGCCAGCAGCCAAGATAGCGGGGCATACACAGATACGCAGTATTTT. This codes for CASSQDSGAYTDTQYF.

The chain is built from TRBV28 and TRBJ1-1; D unclear. Germline lookup yields CDR1 MDHEN and CDR2 SYDVKM. This CDR3 comprises 12 residues. V lost 10 bases and J 6 bases, leaving 15 bases between the germline ends. The CDR3 bases are TGTGCCACCTCTGGTTGGAGGTCTGAAGCTTTCTTT. Its translation is CATSGWRSEAFF.

There are a few counts of this clonotype. V usage is TRBV18 and J usage is TRBJ1-2, with D possibly TRBD1 on 5 matching bases. The CDR3 is made up of 15 amino acids. Germline V gene sequence: CDR1 KGHSH, CDR2 LQKENI. V lost 4 bases, J lost 1 base, and 13 bases lay in between. In DNA, the CDR3 is TGTGCCAGCTCACGACGACAGACTGTTAACTATGGCTACACCTTC. Amino acid sequence: CASSRRQTVNYGYTF.

This clonotype was recorded at least ten times. The rearrangement uses TRBV11-2 and TRBJ2-5; a weak D match, TRBD1 (5 bases). Deletions cut 0 bases from V and 6 bases from J, with 14 bases between. The CDR3 is made up of 15 amino acids. Germline CDR1 is SGHAT and CDR2 is FQNNGV. The CDR3 nucleotides read TGTGCCAGCAGCTTAGACAGGGCACCCATCCAGACCCAGTACTTC. Encoded protein: CASSLDRAPIQTQYF.

About this clonotype itself: The junction departs from germline at one end; a sequencing error may be responsible. The chain employs TRBV4-1 and TRBJ2-3, with D possibly matching TRBD2 (5 bases). This CDR3 is built from 16 residues. Germline V gene sequence: CDR1 MGHRA, CDR2 YSYEKL. This chain's CDR3 is CTSSQERAASTDTQYF. The CDR3 DNA reads as TGCACCAGCAGCCAAGAACGAGCGGCTAGCACAGATACGCAGTATTTT.

This chain uses TRBV9 with TRBJ1-6, with unresolved D. Trimming pared 3 bases from V and 4 bases from J, leaving 17 bases between. CDR3 length equals 17 residues. Per germline, CDR1 SGDLS and CDR2 YYNGEE. For the CDR3, the DNA is TGTGCCAGCAGCGAGCAACCCGTGCCCGGGTATAATTCACCCCTCCACTTT. Translation gives CASSEQPVPGYNSPLHF.

Only a few counts were recorded for this clonotype. In nucleotides, the CDR3 is TGTGCCAGCAGCCAGGTCCTAGCGGGGTACCCTAGAGATACGCAGTATTTT. This encodes CASSQVLAGYPRDTQYF. The chain carries TRBV11-2 and TRBJ2-3; 9 positions match TRBD2. Germline CDR1 SGHAT, CDR2 FQNNGV. This CDR3 spans 17 amino acids. With 5 bases clipped from V and 5 bases from J, the junction kept 14 bases outside the gene matches.

This rearrangement joins TRBV6-2 or TRBV6-3 to TRBJ2-1; 10 bases match TRBD2. CDR1 is MNHEY, CDR2 SVGEGT, per germline. V shed 2 bases and J 7 bases; nucleotides not matched to a gene: 5. This CDR3 contains 15 residues. The CDR3 DNA is TGTGCCAGCAGTTACAAAGCGGGAGGGCCTAATGAGCAGTTCTTC. Translated, it gives CASSYKAGGPNEQFF.

The chain joins TRBV29-1 to TRBJ1-1; D not certain. Germline V lookup: CDR1 SQVTM, CDR2 ANQGSEA. Trimming removed 2 bases from V and 0 bases from J, with 25 bases in between. The CDR3 sequence is 19 residues long. The CDR3 DNA sequence: TGCAGCGTTGAATATCCCCCGGTTGGGAGGGTTCATATGAACACTGAAGCTTTCTTT. It translates to CSVEYPPVGRVHMNTEAFF. Variable domain in full (rest from reference TRBV29-1 and TRBJ1-1): SAVISQKPSRDICQRGTSLTIQCQVDSQVTMMFWYRQQPGQSLTLIATANQGSEATYESGFVIDKFPISRPNLTFSTLTVSNMSPEDSSIYLCSVEYPPVGRVHMNTEAFFGQGTRLTVV.

This chain uses TRBV12-3 or TRBV12-4 with TRBJ1-6; TRBD1 is a possible D gene (6 bases). This CDR3 is built from 13 residues. Trimming left V 2 bases short and J 14 bases short, with 13 bases between. Here the CDR3 reads CASSLLPGVALHF. The CDR3 DNA reads TGTGCCAGCAGTTTATTGCCAGGGGTGGCCCTCCACTTT.

Concerning this clonotype itself: A single base separates this from a much larger clone, so it may be a read error. The chain links TRBV12-3 or TRBV12-4 to TRBJ2-4; 9 bases fit TRBD1. The ends lost 7 bases at V and 13 bases at J; junction bases unmatched: 14. This CDR3 has 14 residues. The CDR3, as DNA: TGTGCCAGCACCCTGGGACAGGGCTTACACAAGCAGTACTTC. It is translated as CASTLGQGLHKQYF.

The chain joins TRBV18 to TRBJ2-7; no definite D call. CDR3 length: 15 amino acids. The germline gives CDR1 KGHSH, CDR2 LQKENI. V dropped 6 bases and J dropped 4 bases, with 19 bases sitting between them. As DNA, the CDR3 is TGTGCCAGCTCTCGCGCGGCGAGTGGAAATTACGAGCAGTACTTC. Translated: CASSRAASGNYEQYF.

This clonotype was detected only a few times. The rearrangement links TRBV6-6 to TRBJ2-5; D might be TRBD2 (5 bases). The germline CDR1 and CDR2 sequences are MNHNY and SVGAGI (reference sequence). CDR3 length: 13 residues. Trimming left V 8 bases short and J 5 bases short, with 15 bases between. The DNA of the CDR3 is TGTGCCAGCGGTGTCGGTCGGAGGGAGACCCAGTACTTC. This translates into CASGVGRRETQYF.

The chain uses TRBV20-1 and TRBJ2-4, with D maybe TRBD1 (5 bases). Trimming took off 5 bases at V and 8 bases at J, with 13 bases between the two ends. Germline V gene sequence: CDR1 DFQATT, CDR2 SNEGSKA (reference sequence). This CDR3 region has 12 residues. This CDR3 is CSAVRVQDIQYF. In DNA, the CDR3 is TGCAGTGCTGTCAGGGTGCAGGACATTCAGTACTTC.

This clonotype was seen only a few times. V is TRBV20-1 and J is TRBJ2-7; weak D call: TRBD1 (5 bases). The CDR3 length is 12 residues. Germline CDR1 DFQATT, CDR2 SNEGSKA (reference sequence). V lost 3 bases, J lost 3 bases, and 9 bases lay in between. CDR3 bases: TGCAGTGCTAGGTGGCAGGGCTACGAGCAGTACTTC. This translates into CSARWQGYEQYF.

This rearrangement joins TRBV20-1 to TRBJ2-5; possibly TRBD2 for D (6 bases). Trimming pared 0 bases from V and 1 base from J, leaving 9 bases between. The CDR3 runs to 14 residues. CDR1 is DFQATT, CDR2 SNEGSKA, per germline (reference sequence). The CDR3 is CSAREGTLQETQYF. As DNA, the CDR3 is TGCAGTGCTAGAGAGGGGACTCTCCAAGAGACCCAGTACTTC.